This TCR beta chain originates from a study of cytomegalovirus exposure and HLA in healthy donors. Of note for this clone: Its matching antigen is unknown.

This CDR3 has 16 amino acids. Germline values: CDR1 SEHNR, CDR2 FQNEAQ (reference sequence). V gave up 3 bases and J gave up 6 bases; unmatched junction bases: 11. PCR primers comprised 60 Vbeta and 13 Jbeta primers. Using immunoSEQ multiplex PCR, the repertoire was profiled, and TCRdb retains in-frame clones only, with some absent. Of 150,000 to 200,000 clones in the sample, more than 70% were seen once. Unrecorded immune exposures were likely, despite nominal health at sampling. Study-level findings and limits: In vitro data verified a few CMV-associated chains as specific for CMV antigens. CMV serostatus was the sole immune exposure information available.

The TCR was taken from a girl aged 10-17 years in good health and CMV-seronegative. The chain couples TRBV7-9 to TRBJ2-1; 7 bases are a match to TRBD2. The sample was PBMCs. Here the CDR3 reads CASSFQTSLIGNEQFF. CDR3 coding DNA: TGTGCCAGCAGCTTCCAGACTAGCCTGATAGGCAATGAGCAGTTCTTC.